Reported below is one T cell receptor (beta chain). Its target is not known. Repertoires were generated with immunoSEQ multiplex PCR, while TCRdb's copy carries only in-frame clones and drops some. Of about 120,000 clones listed, about 88% are singletons. CDR1 is MNHEY and CDR2 is SVGAGI in the germline V gene. The CDR3 runs to 14 residues. V gave up 7 bases and J gave up 3 bases; unmatched junction bases: 5. The data originate from a study of cytomegalovirus exposure and HLA in healthy donors. General study results and limits: Subsequent analysis showed first-cohort TCR clusters tending to co-occur in around 130 validation repertoires.

This rearrangement joins TRBV6-5 to TRBJ2-5; TRBD2 matches at 10 bases. The sequence came from a woman aged 18 to 35 in good health and CMV-seronegative. Sequenced: PBMCs. The CDR3 spells CASKLGLAKETQYF. Written as DNA, the CDR3 is TGTGCCAGCAAGTTGGGACTAGCGAAAGAGACCCAGTACTTC.